A selection of T cell receptor beta chains follows, all from one sample in a study of cytomegalovirus exposure and HLA in healthy donors. Sequencing used immunoSEQ multiplex PCR; TCRdb keeps in-frame clones, though not all of them. The repertoire has 260,000 or so clones, about 86% of them found once; the top ten carry roughly 2.5%. Sequences were obtained from PBMCs. The receptors originated from a young man in good health and CMV-seronegative. CDR3s include the opening cysteine and the closing phenylalanine or tryptophan. The D gene is left open where the match is weak. Rows give clone size only sometimes, using once, few, many, or a class for an expanded clone.

. | TRBJ1-6 | . | TRBV2 | TGTGCCAGCAATTGGAGGGAGGCTTCACCCCTCCACTTT | CASNWREASPLHF
. | TRBJ1-2 | . | TRBV6-5 | TGTGCCAGCAGCCAACAGCGGACCCATGGCTACACCTTC | CASSQQRTHGYTF
TRBD2 | TRBJ2-5 | . | TRBV9 | TGTGCCAGCAGCGTAGGTAGACTAGCGCTGCAAGAGACCCAGTACTTC | CASSVGRLALQETQYF
. | TRBJ1-1 | few | TRBV5-1 | TGCGCCAGCACCCGGGAGGGGGGATTGAACACTGAAGCTTTCTTT | CASTREGGLNTEAFF
. | TRBJ1-1 | . | TRBV2 | TGTGCCAGCAAAGTGGTAGGCGGCCAGAGCGTTGAAGCTTTCTTT | CASKVVGGQSVEAFF
. | TRBJ2-1 | once | TRBV5-6 | TGTGCCAGCAGCTTGGAGGCGGGGCTAGCCTACAATGAGCAGTTCTTC | CASSLEAGLAYNEQFF
. | TRBJ2-3 | . | TRBV27 | TGTGCCAGCAGTCGGCGGGACCCCGACACAGATACGCAGTATTTT | CASSRRDPDTDTQYF
. | TRBJ1-3 | . | TRBV28 | TGTGCCAGCAGTGCCCCCGGGTCGTCCTCTGGAAACACCATATATTTT | CASSAPGSSSGNTIYF
. | TRBJ2-6 | . | TRBV19 | TGTGCCAGTAGCTGGAGCTCTGGGGCCAACGTCCTGACTTTC | CASSWSSGANVLTF
. | TRBJ1-5 | . | TRBV9 | TGTGCCAGCAGCGTAGACAGGAATCCACAGCCCCAGCATTTT | CASSVDRNPQPQHF
TRBD2 | TRBJ2-3 | . | TRBV28 | TGTGCCACCTTACTAGCGGGAGGTCCCGGCACAGATACGCAGTATTTT | CATLLAGGPGTDTQYF
. | TRBJ2-1 | . | TRBV6-5 | TGTGCCAGCAGTTCCTTCGGGGTTAAGCAGTTCTTC | CASSSFGVKQFF
TRBD1 | TRBJ2-7 | once | TRBV4-1 | TGCGCCAGCAGCCATGTTACCCGGGGGACAGGGCCGGGTGAGCAGTACTTC | CASSHVTRGTGPGEQYF
. | TRBJ2-7 | . | TRBV13 | TGTGCCAGCAGCTCCAGGATCCGAGGGGGCTCCTACGAGCAGTACTTC | CASSSRIRGGSYEQYF
TRBD2 | TRBJ2-7 | . | TRBV2 | TGTGCCTGCAAGCGGGGGCAGGACTACGAGCAGTACTTC | CACKRGQDYEQYF
TRBD2 | TRBJ2-3 | once | TRBV5-1 | TGCGCCAGCAGCTTCCGCGGGGGACCCACAGATACGCAGTATTTT | CASSFRGGPTDTQYF
TRBD2 | TRBJ2-7 | . | TRBV28 | TGTGCCAGCAGTTGGCGGGAGATGCCCTACGAGCAGTACTTC | CASSWREMPYEQYF
TRBD1 | TRBJ2-3 | . | TRBV28 | TGTGCCAGCACTCGGACAGGGATACGGACAGATACGCAGTATTTT | CASTRTGIRTDTQYF
. | TRBJ2-7 | . | TRBV2 | TGTGCCAGCAGTGTGACGGAGCGTACGAGTCTGTACTTC | CASSVTERTSLYF
. | TRBJ2-7 | once | TRBV28 | TGTGCCAGCAGTTTAACAGGCGGCTACGAGCAGTACTTC | CASSLTGGYEQYF
TRBD2 | TRBJ2-7 | . | TRBV5-4 | TGTGCCTCCACTAGCGAAACTGGGTACGAGCAGTACTTC | CASTSETGYEQYF
TRBD1 | TRBJ1-1 | . | TRBV2 | TGTGCCAGCAGGCTCGGGACAGGGGGAGAAGCTTTCTTT | CASRLGTGGEAFF
TRBD2 | TRBJ2-1 | . | TRBV7-8 | TGTGCCAGCAGCTACCTTAGCGGGGGGAGTTTCAATGAGCAGTTCTTC | CASSYLSGGSFNEQFF
. | TRBJ1-4 | . | TRBV4-3 | TGCGCCAGCAGCCCCCAAGGAGGAAAACTGTTTTTT | CASSPQGGKLFF
TRBD1 | TRBJ2-5 | . | TRBV4-2 | TGTGCCAGCAGCCAAGTGCAGGGGGCTGGGGAGACCCAGTACTTC | CASSQVQGAGETQYF
TRBD2 | TRBJ2-7 | . | TRBV18 | TGTGCCAGCTCACCAGGGGGGACTAGCTCCTACGAGCAGTACTTC | CASSPGGTSSYEQYF
. | TRBJ2-1 | . | TRBV5-4 | TGTGCCAGCAGCGGGGGGAGTCGGAGTGAGCAGTTCTTC | CASSGGSRSEQFF
TRBD1 | TRBJ2-5 | . | TRBV5-4 | TGTGCCAGCAGCTTGGCTTCAGGGGGCACGGAGACCCAGTACTTC | CASSLASGGTETQYF
. | TRBJ2-5 | . | TRBV30 | TGTGCCTGGAATTTCCCAGGGGCAGAGACCCAGTACTTC | CAWNFPGAETQYF
. | TRBJ2-7 | . | TRBV27 | TGTGCCAGCAGTTTGGAGGGGGGGGCGGCCGAGCAGTACTTC | CASSLEGGAAEQYF
. | TRBJ1-2 | . | TRBV5-1 | TGCGCCAGCAGCATTAACCTCGGGGACAATGGCTACACCTTC | CASSINLGDNGYTF
. | TRBJ2-7 | . | TRBV10-3 | TGTGCCATCAACCCCGGGTCAACCTACGAGCAGTACTTC | CAINPGSTYEQYF
TRBD1 | TRBJ1-4 | . | TRBV5-1 | TGCGCCAGCAGCTCCGAGCCCGGGACAGGTCGGGGAAAACTGTTTTTT | CASSSEPGTGRGKLFF
TRBD2 | TRBJ2-5 | . | TRBV9 | TGTGCCAGCAGCGTGGGACTAGTCCAAGAGACCCAGTACTTC | CASSVGLVQETQYF
TRBD2 | TRBJ2-2 | . | TRBV2 | TGTGCCAGCGTCGGGCCGCGGGGGGGCTCCGGGGAGCTGTTTTTT | CASVGPRGGSGELFF
. | TRBJ2-3 | few | TRBV5-1 | TGCGCCAGCAGCTTGGTGACGGGGGGCGGATCATATACGCAGTATTTT | CASSLVTGGGSYTQYF
. | TRBJ2-1 | few | TRBV7-2 | TGTGCCAGCGGGAGGTTGGGTAATGAGCAGTTCTTC | CASGRLGNEQFF
. | TRBJ2-7 | . | TRBV5-4 | TGTGCCAGCAGCTTTTCAGGGGGGACCTACGAGCAGTACTTC | CASSFSGGTYEQYF
TRBD1 | TRBJ1-2 | . | TRBV28 | TGTGCCAGCAGTTCACGACAGGGGCGAGGCTACACCTTC | CASSSRQGRGYTF
. | TRBJ1-2 | . | TRBV2 | TGTGCCAGCAGTGAAGACTGGGGCCGGTACACCTTC | CASSEDWGRYTF
. | TRBJ1-4 | . | TRBV4-2 | TGTGCCAGCAGCCCAAGATTTCTCGCGAGTGCAACTAATGAAAAACTGTTTTTT | CASSPRFLASATNEKLFF
TRBD2 | TRBJ2-5 | . | TRBV12-5 | TGTGCTAGTGCCGGGGGGGGTGAGACCCAGTACTTC | CASAGGGETQYF
. | TRBJ2-7 | . | TRBV5-8 | TGTGCCAGCAGCTTACCAGACTGGACCTACGAGCAGTACTTC | CASSLPDWTYEQYF
. | TRBJ1-5 | . | TRBV6-6 | TGTGCCAGCAGTTACGATCGGTTTCAGCCCCAGCATTTT | CASSYDRFQPQHF
TRBD1 | TRBJ2-2 | . | TRBV5-5 | TGTGCCAGCAGCCCGGGACAGGGGCGGCGGGAGCTGTTTTTT | CASSPGQGRRELFF
. | TRBJ2-5 | . | TRBV30 | TGTGCCTGGAGTGGACTACACCAAGAGACCCAGTACTTC | CAWSGLHQETQYF
TRBD1 | TRBJ1-5 | . | TRBV6-6 | TGTGCCAGCAGTTACCACCCGGACAGGGGAAATCAGCCCCAGCATTTT | CASSYHPDRGNQPQHF
. | TRBJ1-1 | . | TRBV30 | TGTGCCTGGGCTGTAGGCTTTAGCGCTGAAGCTTTCTTT | CAWAVGFSAEAFF
TRBD2 | TRBJ2-2 | once | TRBV7-2 | TGTGCCAGCAGCTTAGCTAGCGGGAGTTTTATCGGGGAGCTGTTTTTT | CASSLASGSFIGELFF
. | TRBJ1-2 | . | TRBV5-1 | TGCGCCAGCAGCTTAGGACAGAGCTATGGCTACACCTTC | CASSLGQSYGYTF
TRBD2 | TRBJ2-6 | . | TRBV7-2 | TGTGCCAGCAGCTTAGTTGGGACTAGCGGCTCTGGGGCCAACGTCCTGACTTTC | CASSLVGTSGSGANVLTF
TRBD1 | TRBJ2-7 | . | TRBV5-1 | TGCGCCAGCAGCCAGGGACAGGCTCTTGGCGAGCAGTACTTC | CASSQGQALGEQYF
TRBD2 | TRBJ2-7 | . | TRBV2 | TGTGCCAGTGCGGGACTAGCGGGGGGAGAGCAGTACTTC | CASAGLAGGEQYF
. | TRBJ2-1 | once | TRBV4-1 | TGCGCCAGCAGCCAAACCGGAGGGGAGCAGTTCTTC | CASSQTGGEQFF